Each of the 23 T cell receptor beta chains below was sequenced from the same sample in a study of T cell responses to AZD1222 COVID-19 vaccine. Using immunoSEQ multiplex PCR, the repertoire was profiled, and TCRdb retains in-frame clones only, with some absent. The sample lists fewer than 100,000 clones; around nine tenths were seen once. Material: peripheral blood, obtained 28 days after the second AZD1222 dose. The source of these receptors is an adult who received the AZD1222 COVID-19 vaccine.

V gene TRBV7-2 combines with J gene TRBJ2-5; D unclear. Per germline, CDR1 SGHTA and CDR2 FQGNSA. The CDR3 totals 16 residues. V lost 1 base to trimming and J lost 1 base, with 13 bases between them. CDR3 residues: CASSLGGHGFQETQYF. DNA of the CDR3: TGTGCCAGCAGCTTAGGCGGTCACGGATTCCAAGAGACCCAGTACTTC.

The chain employs TRBV5-1 and TRBJ1-5, with 12 nucleotides matching TRBD1. CDR1 and CDR2 (germline): SGHRS, YFSETQ. This CDR3 has 15 amino acids. V lost 3 bases, J lost 6 bases, and 4 bases stayed unmatched. The CDR3 reads CASSSGTGGPQPQHF. CDR3 coding DNA: TGCGCCAGCAGCTCCGGGACAGGGGGCCCTCAGCCCCAGCATTTT.

The gene calls are TRBV30 and TRBJ1-1; D remains ambiguous. The CDR3 is 10 amino acids. The V end was cut by 5 bases, the J end by 3 bases, with 4 bases between. Germline lookup yields CDR1 GTSNPN and CDR2 SVGIG (reference sequence). CDR3 region: CAWGHTEAFF. The DNA of the CDR3 is TGTGCCTGGGGACACACTGAAGCTTTCTTT.

This clone came up once. This chain joins TRBV12-3 or TRBV12-4 and TRBJ1-1, with D maybe TRBD1 (6 bases). Deletions cut 4 bases from V and 5 bases from J, with 11 bases between. The CDR3 sequence is 13 residues long. In nucleotides, the CDR3 is TGTGCCAGCAGTTACACAGGGAGAACTGAAGCTTTCTTT. It translates to CASSYTGRTEAFF.

This clone was detected only a few times. The rearrangement links TRBV4-2 to TRBJ1-1; 12 bases match TRBD1. Germline V gene sequence: CDR1 LGHNA, CDR2 YNFKEQ. The length of the CDR3 is 17 residues. The V and J ends lost 2 bases and 3 bases, in that order; junction bases with no gene match: 7. The CDR3 DNA reads as TGTGCCAGCAGCCAAAGCTGGGACAGGGGGCAGGACACTGAAGCTTTCTTT. Its protein is CASSQSWDRGQDTEAFF.

The chain couples TRBV2 to TRBJ2-5; the D is unclear. Trimming shortened V by 5 bases and J by 0 bases, and 1 base separated the two germline ends. The germline V gene encodes CDR1 SNHLY and CDR2 FYNNEI. The CDR3 runs to 11 residues. CDR3 residues: CASSYQETQYF. CDR3 DNA sequence: TGTGCCAGCAGTTACCAAGAGACCCAGTACTTC.

This sequence joins TRBV5-4 and TRBJ1-5; D gene ambiguous. V lost 0 bases and J 4 bases, leaving 11 bases between the germline ends. The CDR3 totals 15 residues. Per the germline V gene, CDR1 is SGHNT and CDR2 is YYREEE (reference sequence). In DNA form, the CDR3 reads TGTGCCAGCAGCTTGGGCGGCGGGGTTAATCAGCCCCAGCATTTT. Its translation: CASSLGGGVNQPQHF.

The chain recombines TRBV7-9 with TRBJ1-2, with no clear D. The ends were cut back, 4 bases at V and 8 bases at J, with 14 bases in the middle. CDR1 and CDR2 from the germline V gene are SEHNR and FQNEAQ (reference sequence). This CDR3 contains 13 residues. The CDR3 loop reads CASSSLLEVGYTF. In DNA, the CDR3 is TGTGCCAGCAGCTCGCTCTTGGAAGTCGGCTACACCTTC.

V and J are TRBV9 and TRBJ2-2; TRBD2 matches at 7 bases. J gave up 4 bases and V 0 bases, and 9 bases lay outside the gene matches. This CDR3 region has 17 residues. CDR1 and CDR2 (germline): SGDLS, YYNGEE. In DNA, the CDR3 is TGTGCCAGCAGCGTAGCTGAAGGGAAGCGGGGCACCGGGGAGCTGTTTTTT. Translated: CASSVAEGKRGTGELFF.

The chain combines TRBV30 with TRBJ1-5; 8 nucleotides agree with TRBD1. Trimming at V came to 4 bases and at J to 6 bases, leaving 14 bases not matched to a gene. This CDR3 spans 16 amino acids. Germline V gene sequence: CDR1 GTSNPN, CDR2 SVGIG (reference sequence). Here the CDR3 reads CAWTTGGDRRVQPQHF. The CDR3 region has the DNA TGTGCCTGGACTACGGGAGGGGACAGGAGGGTTCAGCCCCAGCATTTT.

The chain carries TRBV6-1 and TRBJ1-1; D is uncertain. V gave up 1 base and J gave up 0 bases, with 9 bases separating them. CDR1 and CDR2 (germline): MNHNS, SASEGT. The CDR3 runs to 15 residues. The CDR3 is CASSEGGQMNTEAFF. DNA for the CDR3: TGTGCCAGCAGTGAAGGGGGTCAGATGAACACTGAAGCTTTCTTT.

This chain joins TRBV27 and TRBJ1-6, with D possibly being TRBD1 (5 bases). V shed 5 bases and J shed 5 bases, with 19 bases lying between them. The CDR3 totals 17 residues. Germline V gene sequence: CDR1 MNHEY, CDR2 SMNVEV (reference sequence). CDR3 coding DNA: TGTGCCAGCAGTCGAGACCGGGGGAGTGGGCATAATTCACCCCTCCACTTT. Its translation: CASSRDRGSGHNSPLHF.

V and J are TRBV30 and TRBJ1-2, with D unclear. V was pared by 0 bases and J by 4 bases, with 15 bases between. CDR1 is GTSNPN, CDR2 SVGIG, per germline (reference sequence). The CDR3 spans 15 residues. This CDR3 reads CAWSVRREVSYGYTF. DNA of the CDR3: TGTGCCTGGAGTGTACGACGGGAGGTTAGCTATGGCTACACCTTC.

The V gene is TRBV5-1, the J gene TRBJ2-3; D remains unclear. Germline loops: CDR1 SGHRS, CDR2 YFSETQ. V lost 0 bases to trimming and J lost 0 bases, with 11 bases between them. This CDR3 contains 16 residues. The CDR3 nucleotides are TGCGCCAGCAGCTTGGCCCTGGACCTCAGCACAGATACGCAGTATTTT. Protein product: CASSLALDLSTDTQYF.

The chain links TRBV29-1 to TRBJ2-3; D possibly corresponds to TRBD1 (5 bases). V was cut by 6 bases and J by 0 bases, with 10 bases left in between. This CDR3 is built from 13 residues. Germline CDR1 and CDR2: SQVTM and ANQGSEA. The CDR3 DNA follows: TGCAGCGTCACAACAGGTAGCACAGATACGCAGTATTTT. Its translation is CSVTTGSTDTQYF.

CDR3 bases: TGTGCCAGCAGCACCCAGGGCTATGAGCAGTTCTTC. Translated: CASSTQGYEQFF. This sequence joins TRBV11-2 and TRBJ2-1; a possible D gene is TRBD1 (5 bases). Germline V gives CDR1 SGHAT, CDR2 FQNNGV. Trimming shortened V by 5 bases and J by 8 bases, and 10 bases separated the two germline ends. The CDR3 has 12 residues. Filled out from reference TRBV11-2 and TRBJ2-1, the complete variable domain reads EAGVAQSPRYKIIEKRQSVAFWCNPISGHATLYWYQQILGQGPKLLIQFQNNGVVDDSQLPKDRFSAERLKGVDSTLKIQPAKLEDSAVYLCASSTQGYEQFFGPGTRLTVL.

The sample holds one count of this clone. The chain employs TRBV5-6 and TRBJ2-1, with TRBD2 matching 8 bases. CDR1 SGHDT and CDR2 YYEEEE come from the germline V gene. The CDR3 covers 17 residues. The J segment lost 7 bases and the V segment lost 2 bases, leaving 14 bases of the junction unmatched. CDR3 residues: CASSLKGSGSPLNEQFF. In DNA, the CDR3 is TGTGCCAGCAGCTTAAAAGGAAGCGGGAGTCCCTTAAATGAGCAGTTCTTC.

The CDR3, as DNA: TGTGCCAGCAGTTTTCTCCATCCCGGGGAGCTGTTTTTT. Translation: CASSFLHPGELFF. This sequence joins TRBV12-3 or TRBV12-4 and TRBJ2-2; D ambiguous. CDR3 length: 13 amino acids. The germline V and J ends were trimmed by 3 bases and 6 bases, with 8 bases remaining between them.

The chain uses TRBV5-1 and TRBJ2-7; TRBD1 or TRBD2 may be the D gene (5 bases each). The germline V gene has CDR1 SGHRS and CDR2 YFSETQ. Trimming stripped 7 bases from V and 5 bases from J, with 25 bases between. This CDR3 has 16 residues. The CDR3 sequence is CASAHQGDPRVNEQYF. CDR3 DNA sequence: TGCGCCAGCGCGCACCAGGGCGACCCGAGGGTCAACGAGCAGTACTTC.

This chain links TRBV14 with TRBJ2-1; D might be TRBD2 (6 bases). Germline CDR1 reads SGHDN; CDR2 reads FVKESK. The V end lost 2 bases, the J end lost 5 bases, and 16 bases lay between the germline ends. The CDR3 spans 16 residues. In nucleotides, the CDR3 is TGTGCCAGCAGCCAACATAGCGGTCTGGGGAACAATGAGCAGTTCTTC. Protein product: CASSQHSGLGNNEQFF.

The chain is built from TRBV7-9 and TRBJ2-7; the match to TRBD2 covers 10 bases. The V segment lost 2 bases and the J segment 1 base; nucleotides outside the gene matches: 8. Germline V gene lookup returns CDR1 SEHNR and CDR2 FQNEAQ (reference sequence). This CDR3 has 17 residues. The CDR3 here is CASSLTLAGDPSYEQYF. Here the CDR3 DNA reads TGTGCCAGCAGCTTAACCCTAGCGGGGGACCCGTCCTACGAGCAGTACTTC.

The gene calls are TRBV7-3 and TRBJ2-3; 8 bases are shared with TRBD1. Per the germline V gene, CDR1 is SGHTA and CDR2 is FQGTGA. CDR3 length: 13 residues. V lost 5 bases and J lost 4; bases outside the gene matches: 2. CDR3 amino acids: CASSIQGADTQYF. The DNA of the CDR3 is TGTGCCAGCAGCATACAGGGGGCAGATACGCAGTATTTT.

This clone was seen a single time. The J gene is TRBJ1-2, the V gene TRBV28; unclear D gene. Germline V gene data show CDR1 as MDHEN and CDR2 as SYDVKM. The germline V and J ends were trimmed by 2 bases and 5 bases, with 12 bases remaining between them. The CDR3 has 14 amino acids. The CDR3 DNA follows: TGTGCCAGCAGTTTAATGTCAGAAGGATATGGCTACACCTTC. This encodes CASSLMSEGYGYTF.